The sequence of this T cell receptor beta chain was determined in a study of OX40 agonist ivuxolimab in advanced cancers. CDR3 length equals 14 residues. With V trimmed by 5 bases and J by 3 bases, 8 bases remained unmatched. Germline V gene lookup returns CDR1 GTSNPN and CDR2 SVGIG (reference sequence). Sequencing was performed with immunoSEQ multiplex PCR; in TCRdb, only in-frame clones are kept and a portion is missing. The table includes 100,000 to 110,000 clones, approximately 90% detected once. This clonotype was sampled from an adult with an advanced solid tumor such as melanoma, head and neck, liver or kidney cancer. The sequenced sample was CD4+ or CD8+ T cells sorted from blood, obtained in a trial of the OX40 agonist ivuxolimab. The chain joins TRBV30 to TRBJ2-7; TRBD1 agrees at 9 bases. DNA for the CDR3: TGTGCCTGGGCTGGGACAGGGCGAAACTACGAGCAGTACTTC. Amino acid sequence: CAWAGTGRNYEQYF.